This is a list of T cell receptor beta chains from one sample in a study of blood T cells in healthy people across ages. Via MiXCR, TCRdb re-called the 5' RACE reads, giving one row per CDR3 protein. Here the sample spans about 840,000 distinct CDR3 sequences, roughly 28% being singletons. These sequences were also reported in another study, on T cells of mothers and their children.

The material sequenced was blood. These receptors were obtained from a woman aged 40-49 years in good health. Both conserved end residues are part of each CDR3. Fields, in order: CDR3 length, D gene, clone size, V gene, J gene, CDR3 DNA, CDR3 protein. The D gene is left open where the match is weak. Clone size is not always given. Where it is, it says once, few, many or a class for expanded clones.

len: 15; d_gene: TRBD1; abundance: .; v_gene: TRBV18; j_gene: TRBJ2-2; CDR3nt: TGTGCCAGCTCACCACCGGGACAGGGGACCGGGGAGCTGTTTTTT; CDR3aa: CASSPPGQGTGELFF
len: 15; d_gene: TRBD1; abundance: few; v_gene: TRBV24-1; j_gene: TRBJ2-3; CDR3nt: TGTGCCACCAGTGCCGACTTGGACAGGACAGATACGCAGTATTTT; CDR3aa: CATSADLDRTDTQYF
len: 16; d_gene: TRBD2; abundance: many; v_gene: TRBV3-1; j_gene: TRBJ2-1; CDR3nt: TGTGCCAGCAGCCAAGGCGGCGGCGGGGGGGCGACTGAGCAGTTCTTC; CDR3aa: CASSQGGGGGATEQFF
len: 14; d_gene: .; abundance: many; v_gene: TRBV3-1; j_gene: TRBJ2-7; CDR3nt: TGTGCCAGCAGCCAAGTGGGGAACCCCTACGAGCAGTACTTC; CDR3aa: CASSQVGNPYEQYF
len: 14; d_gene: .; abundance: .; v_gene: TRBV7-2; j_gene: TRBJ2-5; CDR3nt: TGTGCCAGCACCTTATTTATCGGGCGCGAGACCCAGTACTTC; CDR3aa: CASTLFIGRETQYF
len: 12; d_gene: .; abundance: few; v_gene: TRBV29-1; j_gene: TRBJ2-3; CDR3nt: TGCAGCGTTGTTGAGGGATCGGATACGCAGTATTTT; CDR3aa: CSVVEGSDTQYF
len: 13; d_gene: .; abundance: many; v_gene: TRBV20-1; j_gene: TRBJ1-1; CDR3nt: TGCAGTGCTAGATTAACCGGGTTGACTGAAGCTTTCTTT; CDR3aa: CSARLTGLTEAFF
len: 15; d_gene: TRBD1; abundance: .; v_gene: TRBV7-2; j_gene: TRBJ1-2; CDR3nt: TGTGCCAGCAGCTTACTAGGACAGGGGAACGGGGGCTACACCTTC; CDR3aa: CASSLLGQGNGGYTF
len: 14; d_gene: .; abundance: .; v_gene: TRBV20-1; j_gene: TRBJ1-4; CDR3nt: TGCAGTGCTAAGCCCCCCCAAGGCGGTGAAAAACTGTTTTTT; CDR3aa: CSAKPPQGGEKLFF
len: 12; d_gene: .; abundance: .; v_gene: TRBV28; j_gene: TRBJ2-1; CDR3nt: TGTGCCAGCAGTTTAAAAGGGTATGGGCAGTTCTTC; CDR3aa: CASSLKGYGQFF
len: 14; d_gene: TRBD1; abundance: few; v_gene: TRBV5-1; j_gene: TRBJ2-1; CDR3nt: TGCGCCAGCAGAGACCCCCGGGACAGAAATGAGCAGTTCTTC; CDR3aa: CASRDPRDRNEQFF
len: 14; d_gene: TRBD1; abundance: .; v_gene: TRBV7-2; j_gene: TRBJ1-5; CDR3nt: TGTGCCAGCAGCCCACAGGGGGCTTGGCAGCCCCAGCATTTT; CDR3aa: CASSPQGAWQPQHF
len: 14; d_gene: .; abundance: .; v_gene: TRBV9; j_gene: TRBJ2-1; CDR3nt: TGTGCCAGCAGCGTAACCTGGGGGGTCAATGAGCAGTTCTTC; CDR3aa: CASSVTWGVNEQFF
len: 15; d_gene: TRBD1; abundance: .; v_gene: TRBV5-1; j_gene: TRBJ2-1; CDR3nt: TGCGCCAGCAGCTCGTCGACAGGGGGCGGCAATGAGCAGTTCTTC; CDR3aa: CASSSSTGGGNEQFF
len: 13; d_gene: .; abundance: many; v_gene: TRBV7-2; j_gene: TRBJ2-5; CDR3nt: TGTGCCAGCAGCTTCTTGTACCAAGAGACCCAGTACTTC; CDR3aa: CASSFLYQETQYF
len: 12; d_gene: .; abundance: .; v_gene: TRBV29-1; j_gene: TRBJ2-1; CDR3nt: TGCAGCGTTGGGGTACCCTTTGGTGAGCAGTTCTTC; CDR3aa: CSVGVPFGEQFF
len: 15; d_gene: .; abundance: .; v_gene: TRBV25-1; j_gene: TRBJ1-6; CDR3nt: TGTGCCAGCAGTGCGTACCATGGGAAGATTTCACCCCTCCACTTT; CDR3aa: CASSAYHGKISPLHF
len: 15; d_gene: .; abundance: many; v_gene: TRBV7-2; j_gene: TRBJ2-3; CDR3nt: TGTGCCAGCAGCCCTACAACGGGCCACACAGATACGCAGTATTTT; CDR3aa: CASSPTTGHTDTQYF
len: 15; d_gene: .; abundance: many; v_gene: TRBV7-2; j_gene: TRBJ2-7; CDR3nt: TGTGCCAGCAGAGGGGGACTGCGAAGCTCCTACGAGCAGTACTTC; CDR3aa: CASRGGLRSSYEQYF
len: 14; d_gene: TRBD1; abundance: .; v_gene: TRBV7-9; j_gene: TRBJ2-7; CDR3nt: TGTGCCAGCAGCCCAGGCAGGGGGCTCAACGAGCAGTACTTC; CDR3aa: CASSPGRGLNEQYF
len: 18; d_gene: TRBD1; abundance: few; v_gene: TRBV5-5; j_gene: TRBJ2-7; CDR3nt: TGTGCCAGCAGCTTGGAAGGGACAGGGGGCGAAAGTACCCACGAGCAGTACTTC; CDR3aa: CASSLEGTGGESTHEQYF
len: 14; d_gene: .; abundance: .; v_gene: TRBV7-9; j_gene: TRBJ1-1; CDR3nt: TGTGCCAGCAGCCCTAACCAGGGCGCCACTGAAGCTTTCTTT; CDR3aa: CASSPNQGATEAFF
len: 17; d_gene: TRBD2; abundance: .; v_gene: TRBV7-9; j_gene: TRBJ2-3; CDR3nt: TGTGCCAGCAGCCTCCTGACTAGCGGGGGGGCTCGAGATACGCAGTATTTT; CDR3aa: CASSLLTSGGARDTQYF
len: 15; d_gene: TRBD1; abundance: many; v_gene: TRBV9; j_gene: TRBJ2-7; CDR3nt: TGTGCCAGCAGCGTAGGGGACAGGGTCTCCTACGAGCAGTACTTC; CDR3aa: CASSVGDRVSYEQYF
len: 14; d_gene: TRBD1; abundance: .; v_gene: TRBV20-1; j_gene: TRBJ1-2; CDR3nt: TGCAGTGCTAGAGAGACAGGGGATGACTATGGCTACACCTTC; CDR3aa: CSARETGDDYGYTF
len: 18; d_gene: TRBD1; abundance: few; v_gene: TRBV28; j_gene: TRBJ1-2; CDR3nt: TGTGCCAGCAGTTCATCCCCCGGCGGGGACAGGGGGAGTTATGGCTACACCTTC; CDR3aa: CASSSSPGGDRGSYGYTF
len: 13; d_gene: .; abundance: few; v_gene: TRBV20-1; j_gene: TRBJ2-5; CDR3nt: TGCAGTGCTAGGGGGGAGTACCAAGAGACCCAGTACTTC; CDR3aa: CSARGEYQETQYF
len: 18; d_gene: .; abundance: .; v_gene: TRBV21-1; j_gene: TRBJ2-2; CDR3nt: TGTGCCAGCAGCAATGGGGAACTAGCGGAATCGAACACCGGGGAGCTGTTTTTT; CDR3aa: CASSNGELAESNTGELFF
len: 15; d_gene: .; abundance: .; v_gene: TRBV11-2; j_gene: TRBJ1-4; CDR3nt: TGTGCCAGCAGCCAAAGCGGCGGTTTTGGCGAAAAACTGTTTTTT; CDR3aa: CASSQSGGFGEKLFF
len: 11; d_gene: .; abundance: many; v_gene: TRBV5-1; j_gene: TRBJ2-7; CDR3nt: TGTGCCAGCAGCTTAGCGACCGAGCAGTACTTC; CDR3aa: CASSLATEQYF
len: 14; d_gene: .; abundance: .; v_gene: TRBV28; j_gene: TRBJ2-7; CDR3nt: TGTGCCAGCAGTTTCATTAGCGGTACCTACGAGCAGTACTTC; CDR3aa: CASSFISGTYEQYF
len: 12; d_gene: .; abundance: many; v_gene: TRBV20-1; j_gene: TRBJ2-5; CDR3nt: TGCTCCACCTGGGGGGCCGGAGAGACCCAGTACTTC; CDR3aa: CSTWGAGETQYF
len: 12; d_gene: .; abundance: many; v_gene: TRBV29-1; j_gene: TRBJ2-6; CDR3nt: TGCAGCGCCGCGAGTTTGGCCAACGTCCTGACTTTC; CDR3aa: CSAASLANVLTF
len: 16; d_gene: TRBD1; abundance: many; v_gene: TRBV5-1; j_gene: TRBJ2-1; CDR3nt: TGCGCCAGCAGCATCGAGGGACAGAGCCTTTCGGATGAGCAGTTCTTC; CDR3aa: CASSIEGQSLSDEQFF
len: 13; d_gene: TRBD1; abundance: .; v_gene: TRBV6-5; j_gene: TRBJ1-1; CDR3nt: TGTGCCAGCAGGGCAGGGGGCTACACTGAAGCTTTCTTT; CDR3aa: CASRAGGYTEAFF
len: 12; d_gene: .; abundance: many; v_gene: TRBV11-2; j_gene: TRBJ2-1; CDR3nt: TGTGCCAGCAGCTTACGGAGGAATGAGCAGTTCTTC; CDR3aa: CASSLRRNEQFF
len: 14; d_gene: .; abundance: many; v_gene: TRBV6-2/TRBV6-3; j_gene: TRBJ2-5; CDR3nt: TGTGCCAGCAGTAGATCGGGACTGCGACAGACCCAGTACTTC; CDR3aa: CASSRSGLRQTQYF
len: 15; d_gene: TRBD1; abundance: many; v_gene: TRBV7-2; j_gene: TRBJ2-6; CDR3nt: TGTGCCAGCAGCCAAACAGGGGCTGGGGCCAACGTCCTGACTTTC; CDR3aa: CASSQTGAGANVLTF
len: 14; d_gene: .; abundance: many; v_gene: TRBV5-1; j_gene: TRBJ2-7; CDR3nt: TGCGCCAGCAGCTTCGGAGGTTCGGGCTACGAGCAGTACTTC; CDR3aa: CASSFGGSGYEQYF
len: 16; d_gene: .; abundance: few; v_gene: TRBV7-8; j_gene: TRBJ1-1; CDR3nt: TGTGCCAGCAGCCCCGGCCCGGATCCTTTGAACACTGAAGCTTTCTTT; CDR3aa: CASSPGPDPLNTEAFF
len: 14; d_gene: .; abundance: once; v_gene: TRBV6-2/TRBV6-3; j_gene: TRBJ1-1; CDR3nt: TGTGCCAGCAGTTACCTCCGGGGACTTTCTGAGGCTTTCTTT; CDR3aa: CASSYLRGLSEAFF
len: 14; d_gene: .; abundance: .; v_gene: TRBV7-3; j_gene: TRBJ2-3; CDR3nt: TGTGCCAGCAGCTCCGGGGGGCGGTCGGATACGCAGTATTTT; CDR3aa: CASSSGGRSDTQYF
len: 16; d_gene: TRBD1; abundance: few; v_gene: TRBV12-3/TRBV12-4; j_gene: TRBJ1-2; CDR3nt: TGTGCCAGCAGCCAGCGACAGGGGGCGGGTGTTGGCGGCTACACCTTC; CDR3aa: CASSQRQGAGVGGYTF
len: 17; d_gene: TRBD2; abundance: few; v_gene: TRBV7-2; j_gene: TRBJ2-3; CDR3nt: TGTGCCAGCAGCCGAGCTCTAGCGGGGGGTCGTGCAGATACGCAGTATTTT; CDR3aa: CASSRALAGGRADTQYF
len: 17; d_gene: .; abundance: .; v_gene: TRBV4-1; j_gene: TRBJ1-5; CDR3nt: TGCGCCAGCAGCCAAATCGACCTGGGGTTAAGCAATCAGCCCCAGCATTTT; CDR3aa: CASSQIDLGLSNQPQHF
len: 16; d_gene: .; abundance: .; v_gene: TRBV4-1; j_gene: TRBJ1-6; CDR3nt: TGCGCCAGCAGCCAAGTACCCTTACAGCGGGCTTCACCCCTCCACTTT; CDR3aa: CASSQVPLQRASPLHF
len: 13; d_gene: .; abundance: .; v_gene: TRBV20-1; j_gene: TRBJ2-5; CDR3nt: TGCAGTGCTAGTAGTCAGTCGCAAGAGACCCAGTACTTC; CDR3aa: CSASSQSQETQYF